A selection of T cell receptor beta chains follows, all from one sample in a study of blood T cell repertoires in COVID-19. Using immunoSEQ multiplex PCR, the repertoire was profiled, and TCRdb retains in-frame clones only, with some absent. Of under 200,000 clones listed, 82% are singletons. Sequencing was carried out using peripheral blood. Receptor source: a woman aged 55-75 years with COVID-19, enrolled during active disease. CDR3s include the opening cysteine and the closing phenylalanine or tryptophan.

>TRBV6-1
CASSEGENTEAFF
>TRBV30
CAWRSRGPNEQYF
>TRBV5-1
CASSYTREDTQYF
>TRBV19
CASSTTGVVSSYNEQFF
>TRBV10-3
CAISTNLQGTDTQYF
>TRBV6-2/TRBV6-3
CASSYSTGRLEQYF
>TRBV27
CASRQEAASYYEQYF
>TRBV6-2/TRBV6-3
CASSFTAQEGGTDTQYF
>TRBV6-5
CASTVTGVANTEAFF
>TRBV3-1/TRBV3-2
CASRTGLNTGELFF
>TRBV5-8
CASSWGRGRSTEAFF
>TRBV6-5
CASSTGGGGNTEAFF
>TRBV7-3
CASSISAPAAGSPLHF
>TRBV24-1
CATSDFTDHNEQFF
>TRBV11-2
CASGRGKGFTGANVLTF
>TRBV3-1/TRBV3-2
CASSPTGLSGGANVLTF
>TRBV6-2/TRBV6-3
CASSYVRETQYF
>TRBV29-1
CSVFGTGVGANVLTF
>TRBV30
CAWSPPGTGRTQPQHF
>TRBV9
CASSVGDGGRTGELFF
>TRBV5-1
CASSSEGDTDTQYF
>TRBV28
CASSPGGWGTEAFF
>TRBV9
CASSVGGQAPYEQYF
>TRBV4-1
CASSTAGSGGTEAFF
>TRBV27
CASSPRTGPETQYF
>TRBV5-1
CASSLEVANYGYTF
>TRBV18
CASSPDSPEKLFF
>TRBV6-4
CASSDSFGTSGYNEQFF
>TRBV25-1
CASSESSRQFF
>TRBV3-1/TRBV3-2
CASSQGQGGNTEAFF
>TRBV11-2
CASTITQGANTEAFF
>TRBV28
CASSPGDRGSYEQYF
>TRBV19
CASSHQVSGGTQYF
>TRBV5-1
CASSSNTGGNTEAFF
>TRBV6-6
CAGGEGTEAFF
>TRBV9
CASSGDRLGNTIYF
>TRBV19
CASSFERRGNQPQHF
>TRBV28
CASSPRQGLWYGYTF